This TCR beta chain is from a study of T cell changes during pregnancy in multiple sclerosis. The CDR3 is 17 amino acids. The ends were cut back, 0 bases at V and 5 bases at J, with 19 bases in the middle. CDR1 LGHNT and CDR2 FRNRAP come from the germline V gene. TCRdb's table, derived via immunoSEQ multiplex PCR, lists solely in-frame clones and lacks some. The sample holds tens of thousands of clones; around 94% are singletons and the top ten take around 0.86%. The chain links TRBV12-5 to TRBJ1-1, with D perhaps matching TRBD1 (6 bases). The specimen was peripheral blood, collected in the third trimester of pregnancy. This clonotype originated in a female donor with multiple sclerosis, enrolled in a pregnancy study. DNA of the CDR3: TGTGCTAGTGGTTTGGTCGCCTTTACAGGGTCGAAAACTGAAGCTTTCTTT. Encoded protein: CASGLVAFTGSKTEAFF.